This T cell receptor (beta chain) was recovered during a study of technical replicates of blood from several donors. Germline loops: CDR1 SGHTA, CDR2 FQGNSA. Trimming shortened V by 2 bases and J by 1 base, and 12 bases separated the two germline ends. The CDR3 length is 15 residues. The method was immunoSEQ multiplex PCR; TCRdb's version includes in-frame clones alone and lacks a portion of them. Of tens of thousands of clones in the sample, around 87% were seen once. The material sequenced was PBMCs. The sequence was collected from a human donor in good health. Some clones in this sample may be carry-over from other donors' samples. This chain uses TRBV7-2 with TRBJ2-7, with D possibly TRBD2 on 6 matching bases. In DNA form, the CDR3 reads TGTGCCAGCAGCTTACTGCGGGGCTTTTCCTACGAGCAGTACTTC. Its protein product is CASSLLRGFSYEQYF.